The source of this TCR beta chain is a study of shared clonotypes between healthy human individuals. Study conclusions and caveats: Across a handful of donors, naive CD4 shared 5% to 6.5%, naive CD8 more than 3%, memory CD4 more than 2%, memory CD8 0.35% to 0.5%. Sequencing depth was expected to affect clonotype sharing among donors. A reduction in generation probabilities was seen for non-shared clonotypes relative to those shared by all four donors.

About 33,000 T cell genomes (around 190 ng DNA) went into each sorted-subset replicate. Using immunoSEQ multiplex PCR, the repertoire was profiled, and TCRdb retains in-frame clones only, with some absent. This table has some 700,000 clones, roughly 87% appearing once. In the case of this clone: The antigen is undetermined. The sample holds other DNA sequences that translate to the same CDR3.

Trimming stripped 3 bases from V and 3 bases from J, with 3 bases between. This CDR3 spans 11 amino acids. Germline CDR1 is ENHRY and CDR2 is SYGVKD. V and J are TRBV10-3 and TRBJ2-7, with unresolved D. What was sequenced was memory CD8+ T cells from PBMCs. Noted subset: CD45RO+ cells pooled with CCR7-negative TemRA cells. The TCR comes from a man between 18 and 35 years old in good health. Some clones in this sample may be carry-over from other donors' samples. The CDR3 sequence: CAISDSYEQYF. The CDR3 bases are TGTGCCATCAGTGACAGCTACGAGCAGTACTTC.